Following are 13 T cell receptor beta chains from one sample sequenced in a study of blood T cell repertoires in COVID-19. Produced via immunoSEQ multiplex PCR; TCRdb's table is partial and in-frame only. The repertoire includes about 270,000 clones, less than 85% of them detected once, and roughly 1.5% sits in the top ten. Sample: peripheral blood. These receptors came from a human donor with COVID-19, enrolled during active disease. The donor label of this sample is uncertain.

The chain links TRBV6-5 to TRBJ2-7; the D gene is possibly TRBD1 (6 bases). Between the trimmed V and J ends, which lost 8 bases and 2 bases, there was a span of 13 bases. There are 13 residues in the CDR3. Germline CDR1 reads MNHEY; CDR2 reads SVGAGI. CDR3 sequence (DNA): TGTGCCAGCGAGGACAGAGCAGCCTACGAGCAGTACTTC. Protein: CASEDRAAYEQYF.

The chain is built from TRBV2 and TRBJ2-2; D uncertain. Per germline, CDR1 SNHLY and CDR2 FYNNEI. The CDR3 extends over 14 amino acids. V was trimmed by 6 bases and J by 1 base, leaving 9 bases between them. In DNA form, the CDR3 reads TGTGCCAGCAGCCCACAGAGGAACACCGGGGAGCTGTTTTTT. It specifies CASSPQRNTGELFF.

The chain uses TRBV29-1 and TRBJ2-3; 8 nucleotides align to TRBD2. Germline V lookup: CDR1 SQVTM, CDR2 ANQGSEA. The CDR3 totals 13 residues. After removal of 7 bases from V and 4 bases from J, the junction contained 7 bases not matched to a gene. CDR3 protein: CSAWLAGPDTQYF. CDR3 in DNA: TGCAGCGCATGGTTAGCGGGGCCAGATACGCAGTATTTT.

This clone was seen a single time. V and J are TRBV7-2 and TRBJ1-1; D ambiguous. V was shortened by 5 bases and J by 1 base, with 11 bases between the two germline ends. This CDR3 contains 14 residues. Germline CDR1 and CDR2: SGHTA and FQGNSA. The DNA for the CDR3 is TGTGCCAGCAGCCCGGGTCCCCAGAACACTGAAGCTTTCTTT. It translates to CASSPGPQNTEAFF.

The chain links TRBV30 to TRBJ1-1; D perhaps matches TRBD1 (6 bases). The length of the CDR3 is 13 residues. In germline, CDR1 is GTSNPN, CDR2 SVGIG (reference sequence). Trimming removed 1 base at V and 7 bases at J, with 13 bases between. The CDR3 here is CAWSEAGAFEAFF. In DNA, the CDR3 is TGTGCCTGGAGTGAGGCAGGGGCCTTTGAAGCTTTCTTT.

This chain uses TRBV4-1 with TRBJ2-7; 8 bases align to TRBD1. With 1 base clipped from V and 5 bases from J, the junction kept 7 bases outside the gene matches. CDR1 and CDR2 from the germline V gene are MGHRA and YSYEKL. This CDR3 has 15 residues. CDR3 loop: CASSQAGTGYDEQYF. In DNA form, the CDR3 reads TGCGCCAGCAGCCAAGCCGGGACAGGATACGACGAGCAGTACTTC.

Turning to this clone: One junction end disagrees with the germline gene, perhaps due to a read error. The J gene is TRBJ2-1, the V gene TRBV7-7; no firm D call. The CDR3 runs 14 residues. Germline V gene lookup returns CDR1 SSHAT and CDR2 FNYEAQ (reference sequence). As DNA, the CDR3 is TGTGCTAGCAGCCCGAACTTCGGAGACAATGAGCAGTTCTTC. It translates to CASSPNFGDNEQFF.

The gene calls are TRBV10-2 and TRBJ1-2; no definite D call. The germline V and J ends were trimmed by 3 bases and 0 bases, with 17 bases remaining between them. The CDR3 spans 17 residues. Germline CDR1 WSHSY, CDR2 SAAADI. DNA for the CDR3: TGCGCCAGCAGTGACCCCATGGCCCGACAAGCTAACTATGGCTACACCTTC. Translation gives CASSDPMARQANYGYTF.

V and J are TRBV6-5 and TRBJ2-7, with TRBD1 identical over 10 bases. The CDR3 is 14 residues long. The germline V gene encodes CDR1 MNHEY and CDR2 SVGAGI. Unmatched junction bases numbered 7, after V lost 5 bases and J lost 6 bases. The CDR3: CASSPGTGVGEQYF. The CDR3 DNA reads TGTGCCAGCAGTCCGGGGACAGGGGTCGGCGAGCAGTACTTC.

The chain has TRBV5-6 and TRBJ1-6; 8 nucleotides agree with TRBD1. V lost 2 bases, J lost 9 bases, and 10 bases stayed unmatched. This CDR3 comprises 16 residues. In germline, CDR1 is SGHDT, CDR2 YYEEEE. In DNA form, the CDR3 reads TGTGCCAGCAGCTTCGCTGACAGGGGAGTTGGTTCACCCCTCCACTTT. Protein product: CASSFADRGVGSPLHF.

The chain employs TRBV6-4 and TRBJ1-1; TRBD1 matches 7 bases. The germline V gene encodes CDR1 MRHNA and CDR2 SNTAGT. The CDR3 has 14 residues. J gave up 2 bases and V 6 bases, and 6 bases lay outside the gene matches. For the CDR3, the DNA is TGTGCCAGCAGGATGACAGGGATAAACACTGAAGCTTTCTTT. This gives the protein CASRMTGINTEAFF.

This clone appeared a single time. The genes are TRBV3-1 (or the pseudogene TRBV3-2) and TRBJ2-1, with TRBD2 identical over 8 bases. With V trimmed by 4 bases and J by 5 bases, 13 bases remained unmatched. The CDR3 covers 17 residues. CDR1 and CDR2 from the germline V gene are LGHDT and YNNKEL (reference sequence). The CDR3 coding sequence is TGTGCCAGCAGCCCCCACAACGGGAGGGGGAAGGACAATGAGCAGTTCTTC. Protein: CASSPHNGRGKDNEQFF.

This chain joins TRBV27 and TRBJ2-7; perhaps TRBD2 as D (5 bases). CDR1 is MNHEY, CDR2 SMNVEV, per germline (reference sequence). Trimming took 8 bases from V and 4 from J, leaving 21 bases between them. CDR3 length: 15 amino acids. CDR3: CASSPGSLVWYEQYF. CDR3 coding DNA: TGTGCCAGCTCCCCGGGATCCTTGGTTTGGTACGAGCAGTACTTC.